The clone carrying this T cell receptor (beta chain) was observed many times. This specimen belongs to a study of T cells in Graves' hyperthyroidism and ophthalmopathy. TCR beta CDR3 sequences were amplified from RNA transcripts. RT-PCR in the first round (using the HTBI primer set) targeted the TCR CDR3. TCRdb processed the multiplex PCR reads anew with MiXCR; each CDR3 protein has one entry. The sample yields a few hundred thousand distinct CDR3 sequences, around 16% seen once. This TCR was recovered from a woman aged 25-40 years with Graves' hyperthyroidism. Sequenced input: blood.

CDR3 residues: CASSSTGTSGLQYF. The CDR3 DNA reads TGTGCCAGCAGTTCAACGGGGACTAGCGGCCTCCAGTACTTC. V gene TRBV6-2 or TRBV6-3 combines with J gene TRBJ2-5, with 11 bases that match TRBD2. Germline V CDR1 and CDR2: MNHEY, SVGEGT. After removal of 4 bases from V and 10 bases from J, the junction contained 8 bases not matched to a gene. There are 14 residues in the CDR3.